Listed below are T cell receptor beta chains from one sample, sequenced in a study of blood T cell repertoires in COVID-19. Produced via immunoSEQ multiplex PCR; TCRdb's table is partial and in-frame only. The sample holds tens of thousands of clones, about 88% seen once. Sequenced input: peripheral blood. These TCRs come from a man aged 50 or older with acute or convalescent COVID-19. Both conserved end residues are part of each CDR3. D genes are given only for firm matches. A clone size is listed for some rows: how often the clone was seen (once, few, many), or a class if it is expanded.

clone_size,d_call,v_call,j_call,cdr3_nt,cdr3_aa
NA,TRBD1,TRBV7-2,TRBJ1-3,TGTGCCAGCAGCTTGGGACAGAGCTCTGGAAACACCATATATTTT,CASSLGQSSGNTIYF
few,TRBD1,TRBV6-5,TRBJ1-2,TGTGCCAGCAGTTACTCTCCAGGGGGCAACTATGGCTACACCTTC,CASSYSPGGNYGYTF
NA,NA,TRBV6-5,TRBJ1-2,TGTGCCAGCAGTTACTCGTCGCGATATGGCTACACCTTC,CASSYSSRYGYTF
NA,NA,TRBV28,TRBJ2-7,TGTGCCAGCAGTTTGGTCAGGGGCTCCTACGAGCAGTACTTC,CASSLVRGSYEQYF
NA,TRBD2,TRBV6-1,TRBJ2-1,TGTGCCAGCAGTGAAGCGGGTAGCGGGAGCTATGAGCAGTTCTTC,CASSEAGSGSYEQFF
NA,NA,TRBV21-1,TRBJ2-1,TGTGCCAGCAGCAAAGTACGCGGGATTTTACACGTTAATGAGCAGTTCTTC,CASSKVRGILHVNEQFF
NA,NA,TRBV9,TRBJ2-3,TGTGCCAGCAGCGTAGGAGGCGGGATGAGAGGGGATACGCAGTATTTT,CASSVGGGMRGDTQYF
NA,TRBD1,TRBV5-6,TRBJ1-1,TGTGCCAGCAGGCCACCGGACAGGGAGGACACTGAAGCTTTCTTT,CASRPPDREDTEAFF
NA,NA,TRBV28,TRBJ1-5,TGTGCCAGCAGTTACTCTCGGGATAAGCCCCAGCATTTT,CASSYSRDKPQHF
NA,NA,TRBV4-1,TRBJ1-5,TGCGCCAGCAGCCAAGATCGGACAGCTTATCAGCCCCAGCATTTT,CASSQDRTAYQPQHF
NA,NA,TRBV2,TRBJ1-2,TGTGCCAGCAGTGTGGACTCTAACTATGGCTACACCTTC,CASSVDSNYGYTF
NA,TRBD2,TRBV5-1,TRBJ2-5,TGCGCCAGCAGCCGACTAGCGGGGGCGCAAGAGACCCAGTACTTC,CASSRLAGAQETQYF
NA,TRBD2,TRBV3-1/TRBV3-2,TRBJ2-2,TGTGCCAGCAGCCGGGTAGCGGGAGGGAGAACCGGGGAGCTGTTTTTT,CASSRVAGGRTGELFF
NA,NA,TRBV9,TRBJ1-6,TGTGCCAGCAGCGGGGGCTCGGGTAATTCACCCCTCCACTTT,CASSGGSGNSPLHF
NA,NA,TRBV6-1,TRBJ2-1,TGTGCCAGCAGTGACCTTGGAGGGTTGAACAATGAGCAGTTCTTC,CASSDLGGLNNEQFF
NA,NA,TRBV5-4,TRBJ2-5,TGTGCCAGCAGCTTGGCAGGGTCCAAAGAGACCCAGTACTTC,CASSLAGSKETQYF
NA,NA,TRBV6-5,TRBJ1-1,TGTGCCAGCGGGGGGGCTGGCCACACTGAAGCTTTCTTT,CASGGAGHTEAFF
once,NA,TRBV11-2,TRBJ1-1,TGTGCCAGCACCTCCCTAAGGGGCGGGAGGACTTTCTTT,CASTSLRGGRTFF
few,NA,TRBV6-5,TRBJ1-6,TGTGCCAGCAGTTACTCGACTAACGGACATTCACCCCTCCACTTT,CASSYSTNGHSPLHF
NA,NA,TRBV11-2,TRBJ1-4,TGTGCCAGCAGCTTAGGTCTCGAAAAACTGTTTTTT,CASSLGLEKLFF
NA,NA,TRBV20-1,TRBJ2-1,TGCAGTGCTAGTGACAGCTACAATGAGCAGTTCTTC,CSASDSYNEQFF
NA,NA,TRBV24-1,TRBJ1-3,TGTGCCACCAGTGATTTGGTCGAGGCGGAACTTCACTCCGATTCTGGAAACACCATATATTTT,CATSDLVEAELHSDSGNTIYF
NA,NA,TRBV2,TRBJ2-1,TGTGCCAGCAATCAAGGTGGAGCCCTCTCCTACAATGAGCAGTTCTTC,CASNQGGALSYNEQFF
NA,NA,TRBV5-1,TRBJ1-4,TGCGCCAGCAGCTCTGGCAGTTCAGCAACTAATGAAAAACTGTTTTTT,CASSSGSSATNEKLFF
NA,NA,TRBV9,TRBJ2-3,TGTGCCAGCAGCGTTGAAGGGGTGACAGATACGCAGTATTTT,CASSVEGVTDTQYF
NA,NA,TRBV28,TRBJ1-5,TGTGCCAGCACCCTTTTAGTCGGTCAGCCCCAGCATTTT,CASTLLVGQPQHF
NA,NA,TRBV7-7,TRBJ1-4,TGTGCTAGCACCATGGGGGGTGAAAAACTGTTTTTT,CASTMGGEKLFF
NA,TRBD2,TRBV27,TRBJ2-1,TGTGCCAGCAGCCGGACAGCGGGAGGTAGTAATGAGCAGTTCTTC,CASSRTAGGSNEQFF
NA,TRBD1,TRBV10-3,TRBJ2-2,TGTGCCATCAGTGAGAAGGGACAGGGGACCGGGGAGCTGTTTTTT,CAISEKGQGTGELFF
NA,NA,TRBV6-2/TRBV6-3,TRBJ2-3,TGTGCCAGCAGTTCCGTGGAGATACCAGATACGCAGTATTTT,CASSSVEIPDTQYF
NA,TRBD2,TRBV6-2/TRBV6-3,TRBJ2-7,TGTGCCAGCAGTTACCCGACTAGCGGGGGGGAGCGGTACGAGCAGTACTTC,CASSYPTSGGERYEQYF
few,NA,TRBV6-5,TRBJ1-6,TGTGCCAGCCAGGTGAAAAGACCCGGACCCCTCCACTTT,CASQVKRPGPLHF
NA,NA,TRBV27,TRBJ2-1,TGTGCCAGCAGTCCCTTAAAGGGGTTGAACAATGAGCAGTTCTTC,CASSPLKGLNNEQFF